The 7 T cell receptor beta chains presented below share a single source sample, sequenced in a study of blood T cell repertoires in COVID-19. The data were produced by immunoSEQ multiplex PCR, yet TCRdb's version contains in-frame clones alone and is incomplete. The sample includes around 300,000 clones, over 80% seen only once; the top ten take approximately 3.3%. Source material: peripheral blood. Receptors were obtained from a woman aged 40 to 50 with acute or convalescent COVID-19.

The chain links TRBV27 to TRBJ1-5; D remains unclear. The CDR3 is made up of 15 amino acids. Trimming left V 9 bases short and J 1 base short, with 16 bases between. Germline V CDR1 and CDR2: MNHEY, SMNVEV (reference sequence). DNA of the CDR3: TGTGCCAGGTCTCTAGTGCCGGGGAGCAATCAGCCCCAGCATTTT. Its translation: CARSLVPGSNQPQHF.

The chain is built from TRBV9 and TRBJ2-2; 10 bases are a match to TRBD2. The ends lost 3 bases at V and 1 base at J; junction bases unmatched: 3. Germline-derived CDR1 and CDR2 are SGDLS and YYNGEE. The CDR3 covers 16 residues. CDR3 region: CASSAVAGGNTGELFF. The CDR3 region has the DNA TGTGCCAGCAGCGCGGTAGCGGGGGGGAACACCGGGGAGCTGTTTTTT.

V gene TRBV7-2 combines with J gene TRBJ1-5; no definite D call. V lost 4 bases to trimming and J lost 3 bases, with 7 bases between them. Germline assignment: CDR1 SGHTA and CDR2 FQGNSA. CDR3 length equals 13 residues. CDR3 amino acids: CASSSVFNQPQHF. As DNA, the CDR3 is TGTGCCAGCAGCTCGGTCTTCAATCAGCCCCAGCATTTT.

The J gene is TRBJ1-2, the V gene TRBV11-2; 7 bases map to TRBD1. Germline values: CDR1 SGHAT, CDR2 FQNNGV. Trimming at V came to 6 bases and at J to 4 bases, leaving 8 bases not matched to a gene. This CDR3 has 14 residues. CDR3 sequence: CASRRPGQTYGYTF. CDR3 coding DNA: TGTGCCAGCAGGCGTCCGGGACAGACCTATGGCTACACCTTC.

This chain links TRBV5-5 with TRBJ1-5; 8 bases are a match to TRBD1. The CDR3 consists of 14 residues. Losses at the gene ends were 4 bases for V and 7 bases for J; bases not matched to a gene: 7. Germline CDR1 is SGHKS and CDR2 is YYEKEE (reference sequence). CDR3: CASSGGQGRQPQHF. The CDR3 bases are TGTGCCAGCAGCGGAGGACAGGGTCGACAGCCCCAGCATTTT.

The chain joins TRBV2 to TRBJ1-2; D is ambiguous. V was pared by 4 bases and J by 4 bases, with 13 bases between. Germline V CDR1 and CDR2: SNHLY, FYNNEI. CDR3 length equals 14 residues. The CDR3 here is CASSGVVEGYGYTF. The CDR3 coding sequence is TGTGCCAGCAGTGGAGTGGTGGAGGGCTATGGCTACACCTTC.

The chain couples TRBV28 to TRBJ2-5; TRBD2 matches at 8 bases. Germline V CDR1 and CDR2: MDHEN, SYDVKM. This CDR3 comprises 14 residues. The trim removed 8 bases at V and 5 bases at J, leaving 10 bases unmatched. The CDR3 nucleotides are TGTGCCAGCGGTTACACGGGGGGGACGGAGACCCAGTACTTC. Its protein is CASGYTGGTETQYF. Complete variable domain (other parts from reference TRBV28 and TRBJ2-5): DVKVTQSSRYLVKRTGEKVFLECVQDMDHENMFWYRQDPGLGLRLIYFSYDVKMKEKGDIPEGYSVSREKKERFSLILESASTNQTSMYLCASGYTGGTETQYFGPGTRLLVL.